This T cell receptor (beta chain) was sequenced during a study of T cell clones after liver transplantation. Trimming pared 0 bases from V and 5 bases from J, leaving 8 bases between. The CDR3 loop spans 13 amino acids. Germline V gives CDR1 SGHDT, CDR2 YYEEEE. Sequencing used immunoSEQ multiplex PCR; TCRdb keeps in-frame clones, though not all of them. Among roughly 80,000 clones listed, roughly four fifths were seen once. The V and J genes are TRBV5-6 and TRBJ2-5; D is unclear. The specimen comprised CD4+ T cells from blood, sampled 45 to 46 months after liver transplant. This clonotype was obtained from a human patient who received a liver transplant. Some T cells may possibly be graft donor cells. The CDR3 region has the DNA TGTGCCAGCAGCTTGGGGCTCTGGGAGACCCAGTACTTC. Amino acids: CASSLGLWETQYF.